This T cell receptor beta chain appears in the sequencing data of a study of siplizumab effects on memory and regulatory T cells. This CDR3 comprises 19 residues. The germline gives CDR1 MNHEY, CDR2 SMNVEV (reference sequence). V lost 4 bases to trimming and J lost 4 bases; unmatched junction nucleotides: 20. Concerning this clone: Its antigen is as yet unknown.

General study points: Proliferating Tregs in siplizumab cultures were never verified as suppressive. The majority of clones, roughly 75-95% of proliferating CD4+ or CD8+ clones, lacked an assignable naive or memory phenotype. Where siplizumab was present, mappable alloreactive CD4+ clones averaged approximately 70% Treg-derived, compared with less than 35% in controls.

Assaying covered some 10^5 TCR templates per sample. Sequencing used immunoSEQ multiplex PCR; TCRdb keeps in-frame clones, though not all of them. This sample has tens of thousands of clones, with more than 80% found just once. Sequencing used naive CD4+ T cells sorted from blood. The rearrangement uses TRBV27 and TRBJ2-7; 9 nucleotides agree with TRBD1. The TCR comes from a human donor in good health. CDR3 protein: CASSSIRTGVDGRTYEQYF. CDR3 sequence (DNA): TGTGCCAGCAGTTCGATCAGGACAGGGGTGGATGGTCGCACATACGAGCAGTACTTC.